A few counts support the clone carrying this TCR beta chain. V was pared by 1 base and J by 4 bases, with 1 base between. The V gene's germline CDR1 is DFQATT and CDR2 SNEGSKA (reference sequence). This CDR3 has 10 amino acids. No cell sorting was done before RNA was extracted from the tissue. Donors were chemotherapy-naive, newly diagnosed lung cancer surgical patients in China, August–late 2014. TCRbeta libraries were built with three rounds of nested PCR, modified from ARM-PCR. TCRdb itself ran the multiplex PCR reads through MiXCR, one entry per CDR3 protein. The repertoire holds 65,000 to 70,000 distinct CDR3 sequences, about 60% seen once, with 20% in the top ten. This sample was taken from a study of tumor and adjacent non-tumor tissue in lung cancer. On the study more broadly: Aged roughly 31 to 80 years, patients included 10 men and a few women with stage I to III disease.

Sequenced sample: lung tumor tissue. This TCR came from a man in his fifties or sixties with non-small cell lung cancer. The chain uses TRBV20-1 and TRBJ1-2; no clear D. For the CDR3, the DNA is TGCAGTGCTAGAGGCTATGGCTACACCTTC. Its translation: CSARGYGYTF.